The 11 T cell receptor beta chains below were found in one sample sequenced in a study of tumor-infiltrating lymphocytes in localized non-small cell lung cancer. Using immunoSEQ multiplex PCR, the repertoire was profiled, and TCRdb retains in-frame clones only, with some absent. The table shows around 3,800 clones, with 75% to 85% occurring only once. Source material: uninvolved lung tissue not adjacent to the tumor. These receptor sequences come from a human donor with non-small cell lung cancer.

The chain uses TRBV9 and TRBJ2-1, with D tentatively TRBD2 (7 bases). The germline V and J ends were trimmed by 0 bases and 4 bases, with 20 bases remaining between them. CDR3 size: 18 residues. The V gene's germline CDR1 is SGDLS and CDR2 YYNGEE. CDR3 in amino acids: CASSVAEGGGRFYNEQFF. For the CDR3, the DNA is TGTGCCAGCAGCGTAGCTGAAGGGGGGGGCCGGTTTTACAATGAGCAGTTCTTC.

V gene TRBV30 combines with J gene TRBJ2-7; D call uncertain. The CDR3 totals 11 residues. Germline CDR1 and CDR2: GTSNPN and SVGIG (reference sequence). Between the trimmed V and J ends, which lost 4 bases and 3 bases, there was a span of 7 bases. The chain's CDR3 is CAWTDFYEQYF. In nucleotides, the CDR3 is TGTGCCTGGACAGACTTCTACGAGCAGTACTTC.

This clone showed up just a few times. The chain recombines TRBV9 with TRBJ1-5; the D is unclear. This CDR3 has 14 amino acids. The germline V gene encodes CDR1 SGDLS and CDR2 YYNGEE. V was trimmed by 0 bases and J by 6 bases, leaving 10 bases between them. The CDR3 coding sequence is TGTGCCAGCAGCGTAGGGGAGCGCGGTCAGCCCCAGCATTTT. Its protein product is CASSVGERGQPQHF.

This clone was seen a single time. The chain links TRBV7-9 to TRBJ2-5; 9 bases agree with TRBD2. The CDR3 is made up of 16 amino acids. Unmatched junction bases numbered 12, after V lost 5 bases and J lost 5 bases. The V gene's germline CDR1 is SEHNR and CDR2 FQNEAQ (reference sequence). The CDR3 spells CASSPRGGGAGETQYF. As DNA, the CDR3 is TGTGCCAGCAGCCCGAGGGGCGGGGGGGCAGGGGAGACCCAGTACTTC.

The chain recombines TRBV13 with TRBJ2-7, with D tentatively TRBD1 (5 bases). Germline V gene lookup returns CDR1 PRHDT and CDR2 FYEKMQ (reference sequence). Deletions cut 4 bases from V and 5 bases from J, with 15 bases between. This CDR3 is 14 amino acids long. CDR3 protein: CASSSDSLRNEQYF. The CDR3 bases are TGTGCCAGCAGCTCAGACAGTTTGAGGAACGAGCAGTACTTC.

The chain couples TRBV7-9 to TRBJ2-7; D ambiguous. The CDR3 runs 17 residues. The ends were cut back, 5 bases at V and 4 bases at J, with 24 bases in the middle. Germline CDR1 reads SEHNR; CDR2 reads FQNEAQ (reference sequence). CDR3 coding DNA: TGTGCCAGCAGCCATCCTTCCCGCGATACCCTCGGGTACGAGCAGTACTTC. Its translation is CASSHPSRDTLGYEQYF.

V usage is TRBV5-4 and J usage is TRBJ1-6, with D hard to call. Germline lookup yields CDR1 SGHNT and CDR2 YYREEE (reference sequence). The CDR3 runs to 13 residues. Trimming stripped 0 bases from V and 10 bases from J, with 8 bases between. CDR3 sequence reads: CASSLGTDSPLHF. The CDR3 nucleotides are TGTGCCAGCAGCTTGGGTACCGACTCACCCCTCCACTTT.

The CDR3 protein is CASSVGSYTEAFF. CDR3 in DNA: TGTGCCAGCAGCGTGGGATCTTACACTGAAGCTTTCTTT. The V call is TRBV9, the J call TRBJ1-1, with D uncertain. Deletions cut 2 bases from V and 3 bases from J, with 8 bases between. This CDR3 has 13 amino acids. The germline V gene has CDR1 SGDLS and CDR2 YYNGEE.

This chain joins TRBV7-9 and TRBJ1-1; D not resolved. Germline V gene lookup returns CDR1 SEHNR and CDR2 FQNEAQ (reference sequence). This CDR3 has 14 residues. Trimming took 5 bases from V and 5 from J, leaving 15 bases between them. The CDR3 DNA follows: TGTGCCAGCAGCCAGGACCTAGTAGGTACTGAAGCTTTCTTT. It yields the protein CASSQDLVGTEAFF.

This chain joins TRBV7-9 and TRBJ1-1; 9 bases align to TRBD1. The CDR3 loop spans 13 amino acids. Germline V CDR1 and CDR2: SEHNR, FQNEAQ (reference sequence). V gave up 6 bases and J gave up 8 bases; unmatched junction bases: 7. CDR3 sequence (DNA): TGTGCCAGCAGAGCGGAGGGACAGGGCGAAGCTTTCTTT. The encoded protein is CASRAEGQGEAFF.

CDR3 loop: CASSYRAGLNYGYTF. The CDR3 DNA is TGTGCCAGCAGTTACAGGGCTGGCCTCAACTATGGCTACACCTTC. The chain carries TRBV6-8 and TRBJ1-2; D is unresolved. V was pared by 2 bases and J by 2 bases, with 12 bases between. The CDR3 has 15 residues. Looked up from germline, CDR1 is MNHGY and CDR2 is SAAAGT.